The entry that follows covers one T cell receptor (beta chain) sequence. This sample was included in a study of blood T cell repertoires in COVID-19. Study-wide background: Sites across the United States, Italy and Spain contributed samples from acute and convalescent COVID-19. PBMCs, B-cell-depleted T cells, or T cells provided the cDNA or gDNA that made up the material.

The V gene end was trimmed by 4 bases and the J gene end by 5 bases; junction bases not matched to a gene: 3. This CDR3 is built from 14 residues. Per germline, CDR1 MNHEY and CDR2 SMNVEV (reference sequence). Source study methods: Reference gene primer amplification in the assay estimated nucleated cell counts. Repertoires were generated with immunoSEQ multiplex PCR, while TCRdb's copy carries only in-frame clones and drops some. V and J calls and clone size are as listed in that table; D and trimming were resolved from the DNA. The repertoire holds about 110,000 clones, around 88% seen once, with approximately 6.2% in the top ten.

Sequencing was done on a sample of peripheral blood. The rearrangement joins TRBV27 to TRBJ1-1, with 11 bases matching TRBD1. The sequence derives from a man aged 45 to 65 with active or convalescent COVID-19. Written as DNA, the CDR3 is TGTGCCAGCAGTTGGGGGACAGGGGGAACTGAAGCTTTCTTT. Amino acid sequence: CASSWGTGGTEAFF.